This is a list of T cell receptor beta chains from one sample in a study of T cells in Graves' hyperthyroidism and ophthalmopathy. In TCRdb, the multiplex PCR reads were re-called with MiXCR into one record per CDR3 protein. The table includes a few hundred thousand distinct CDR3 sequences, 15% to 20% detected once. The sample comprised blood. The receptors stem from a woman aged 35 to 49 with Graves' ophthalmopathy. The conserved cysteine and the conserved F or W are not part of the CDR3 here. Each record gives: V gene, CDR3 protein.

TRBV19,ASSIVADRPELF
TRBV5-1,ASSLYGEQY
TRBV27,ASSLLDRGADTQY
TRBV5-1,ASSRGEIAQETQY
TRBV14,ASSQRQVQF
TRBV15,ATSRVRASEQY
TRBV4-1,ASSQDPRAVYSPLH
TRBV12-3/TRBV12-4,ASSVRELALLSYNEQF
TRBV12-3/TRBV12-4,ASSRTSGSIYEQY
TRBV7-6,ASSPIPRGQGGNTIY
TRBV6-2/TRBV6-3,ASTTGGRAGELF
TRBV6-5,ASSYRYEQY
TRBV3-1,ASSPRTGVQPQH
TRBV2,ASSVGISGANVLT
TRBV7-2,ASSLAGGTYNEQF
TRBV6-1,PVSGGRETQY
TRBV6-1,ASSDYGRARSYEQY
TRBV20-1,SARDAQIRNTGELF
TRBV30,AWRRPGAGANYGYT
TRBV18,ASSPDRQTLSGYT
TRBV7-9,ASSLGQPEAF
TRBV7-3,ASSLMMGGGTDTQY
TRBV20-1,SARGSGLAGGLDTQY
TRBV27,ASSSRGGSQPQH
TRBV30,AWSLSADTQY
TRBV11-3,ASSPRGNTGELF
TRBV19,TSSMGTGATGELF
TRBV7-9,ASSNPSGRVHEQF
TRBV11-1,ASSLRPGTGSGEQF
TRBV6-1,ASRRVGAFDEQF
TRBV6-1,ASSPGGRDRRKSYEQY
TRBV28,ASSFLGGATGGGTYEQY
TRBV28,ASSIWTGTRGEQY
TRBV2,ASSSGTTRATDTQY
TRBV12-3/TRBV12-4,ASSTTAPEQY
TRBV20-1,SATRANQPQH
TRBV7-9,ASSRATDTQY
TRBV7-2,ASSFLSPGGRQPQH
TRBV24-1,ATSDSDRRNEQF
TRBV4-1,ASRPGTGGEKLF